Listed below are T cell receptor beta chains from one sample, sequenced in a study of T cell repertoires in cytomegalovirus infection. TCRdb analysed the reads with MiXCR anew, one entry per CDR3 protein. The table includes more than 350,000 distinct CDR3 sequences, approximately 30% detected once. Input material: PBMCs. These receptors were collected from a human donor in good health (CMV status not recorded). Some clones in this sample may be carry-over from other donors' samples. The CDR3 runs from the conserved cysteine through the conserved F or W. The order of the fields is V gene, clone size, D gene, CDR3 length, J gene, CDR3 DNA, CDR3 protein. The D gene is left open where the match is weak. Part of the rows lack a size; the others show once, few, many or a class for expanded clones.

TRBV11-2,-,-,17,TRBJ1-1,TGTGCCAGCAGCATACACCCGGGGGGCTCGGGGAACACTGAAGCTTTCTTT,CASSIHPGGSGNTEAFF
TRBV2,-,-,16,TRBJ1-4,TGTGCCAGCAGTGCCCGACCGTGGGGAACTAATGAAAAACTGTTTTTT,CASSARPWGTNEKLFF
TRBV27,few,TRBD2,16,TRBJ2-5,TGTGCCAGCAGTAAACTGGGTCTAGCGGAAAGAGAGACCCAGTACTTC,CASSKLGLAERETQYF
TRBV12-3/TRBV12-4,few,-,13,TRBJ1-2,TGTGCCAGCAGTCTATTCCCGAGCTATGGCTACACCTTC,CASSLFPSYGYTF
TRBV7-6,many,-,14,TRBJ1-4,TGTGCCAGCAGCCGGGGGGGGTTGAATGAAAAACTGTTTTTT,CASSRGGLNEKLFF
TRBV7-2,-,TRBD1,15,TRBJ2-5,TGTTACAGCAGCTTAGCACAGGGGTTCCAAGAGACCCAGTACTTC,CYSSLAQGFQETQYF
TRBV20-1,-,-,13,TRBJ1-1,TGCAGTTCTCCCAGCCGGGGAAATCCTGAAGCTTTCTTT,CSSPSRGNPEAFF
TRBV5-4,few,-,15,TRBJ1-3,TGTGCCAGCAGCTTGGTCGGCCCCTCTGGAAACACCATATATTTT,CASSLVGPSGNTIYF
TRBV7-8,many,-,16,TRBJ1-5,TGTGCCAGCAGCGCGGGGACGGAGTATAGCAATCAGCCCCAGCATTTT,CASSAGTEYSNQPQHF
TRBV20-1,few,-,13,TRBJ1-5,TGCAGTGCGAGGCGGGGGATCGGTCAGCCCCAGCATTTT,CSARRGIGQPQHF
TRBV29-1,-,-,12,TRBJ1-2,TGCAGCGTAGGAGCGTACGGCTATGGCTACACCTTC,CSVGAYGYGYTF
TRBV27,few,TRBD2,15,TRBJ2-2,TGTGCCAGCACCACGAGACTAGCGGGAACCGGGGAGCTGTTTTTT,CASTTRLAGTGELFF
TRBV19,many,-,15,TRBJ1-2,TGTGCCAGTAGTCCCACGACAGAAAATTACTATGGCTACACCTTC,CASSPTTENYYGYTF
TRBV5-6,-,-,14,TRBJ1-2,TGTGCCAGCAGCCCGAGGGACCGCCGCTATGGCTACACCTTC,CASSPRDRRYGYTF
TRBV3-1,few,-,14,TRBJ2-4,TGTGCCAGCAGCCAAGATAAGGGAAACAACATTCAGTACTTC,CASSQDKGNNIQYF
TRBV6-1,-,-,19,TRBJ2-6,TGTGCCAGCAGTCACCAGGTGGCAGCCCTAGCGTCTGGGGCCAACGTCCTGACTTTC,CASSHQVAALASGANVLTF
TRBV7-8,few,TRBD1,16,TRBJ1-4,TGTGCCAGCAGCATAACAGGGGGCGCGGTTCATGAAAAACTGTTTTTT,CASSITGGAVHEKLFF
TRBV9,-,-,13,TRBJ2-7,TGTGCCAGCAGCGTCCTCGGGGTGGGCGAGCAGTACTTC,CASSVLGVGEQYF
TRBV7-2,many,-,13,TRBJ1-5,TGTGCCAGCAGCTTCCTCGTGGACCAGCCCCAGCATTTT,CASSFLVDQPQHF
TRBV4-1,-,TRBD1,18,TRBJ1-5,TGCGCCAGCAGCCAAGATGCCCCCCGACAGGGGGTCAATCAGCCCCAGCATTTT,CASSQDAPRQGVNQPQHF
TRBV19,once,-,13,TRBJ1-2,TGTGCCAGTGGACAGAAGGGCCCCAACGGCTACACCTTC,CASGQKGPNGYTF
TRBV20-1,few,-,15,TRBJ2-2,TGCAGTGCCAGGGGCAGAGCTACGAACACCGGGGAGCTGTTTTTT,CSARGRATNTGELFF
TRBV7-2,many,TRBD1,16,TRBJ1-6,TGTGCCAGCAGCTCATTAGACAGGGTAGTAATTTCACCCCTCCACTTT,CASSSLDRVVISPLHF
TRBV12-5,-,-,14,TRBJ2-7,TGTGCTAGTGGTACGGGGACACCGCCTGACGAGCAGTACTTC,CASGTGTPPDEQYF
TRBV2,-,-,15,TRBJ1-3,TGTGCCAGCAGTGACACGGAGAACTCTGGAAACACCATATATTTT,CASSDTENSGNTIYF
TRBV2,-,TRBD1,15,TRBJ2-7,TGTGCCAGCACCCGTCGGGGACAGGGGCAACGCGAGCAGTACTTC,CASTRRGQGQREQYF
TRBV12-3/TRBV12-4,-,-,15,TRBJ2-7,TGTGCCAGCAGTTCACGCCCATCAGACAGGAGAGAGCAGTACTTC,CASSSRPSDRREQYF
TRBV7-9,many,TRBD1,14,TRBJ1-5,TGTGCCAGCAGCTGGACAGGGAACAATCAGCCCCAGCATTTT,CASSWTGNNQPQHF
TRBV6-4,-,-,15,TRBJ2-2,TGTGCCAGCAGTGTTCGCCAGGGAAGGACCGGGGAGCTGTTTTTT,CASSVRQGRTGELFF
TRBV4-1,-,-,15,TRBJ1-1,TGCGCCAGCAGTCAAAAAGAAGGGGGGAACACTGAAGCTTTCTTT,CASSQKEGGNTEAFF
TRBV3-1,-,-,13,TRBJ2-1,TGTGCCAGCAGCCAAGAGTTTTACAATGAGCAGTTCTTC,CASSQEFYNEQFF
TRBV6-2/TRBV6-3,-,-,15,TRBJ1-3,TGTGCCAGCAGGAACACCTTGGACTCTGGAAACACCATATATTTT,CASRNTLDSGNTIYF
TRBV7-9,-,-,12,TRBJ2-1,TGTGCCAGCAGTTCGAGGGGCTATGAGCAGTTCTTC,CASSSRGYEQFF
TRBV5-4,few,-,16,TRBJ2-1,TGTGCCAGCAGCTTGTCCAAGGGCGTTACCTACAATGAGCAGTTCTTC,CASSLSKGVTYNEQFF
TRBV7-2,many,TRBD1,13,TRBJ2-7,TGTGCCAGCAGCAAGGACAGGTCCTACGAGCAGTACTTC,CASSKDRSYEQYF
TRBV7-7,-,TRBD1,18,TRBJ1-3,TGTGCTAGCACCCAACCCACCCGTGGGGACAGCTCTGGAAACACCATATATTTT,CASTQPTRGDSSGNTIYF
TRBV9,-,-,15,TRBJ2-2,TGTGCCAGCAGCGTAGAAACTCAAGGACACGGGGAGCTGTTTTTT,CASSVETQGHGELFF
TRBV7-2,-,-,12,TRBJ1-2,TGTGCCAGCAGCTTATGGGACTATGGCTACACCTTC,CASSLWDYGYTF
TRBV10-1,-,-,14,TRBJ1-2,TGCGCCAGCAGTGAAGGCAGGGGAGGCTATGGCTACACCTTC,CASSEGRGGYGYTF
TRBV19,few,-,14,TRBJ2-7,TGTGCCAGTACGGAAGGCCCAAGCTCCTACGAGCAGTACTTC,CASTEGPSSYEQYF
TRBV20-1,-,TRBD2,15,TRBJ2-5,TGCAGTGCTTTCAGGACTAGCGGGGCTGAAGAGACCCAGTGCTTC,CSAFRTSGAEETQCF
TRBV28,-,-,13,TRBJ2-1,TGTGCCAGCAGTTTCACAGCGAACAATGAGCAGTTCTTC,CASSFTANNEQFF
TRBV4-1,few,-,16,TRBJ1-6,TGCGCCAGCAGCCAAGACAGGGGAGGCTATAATTCACCCCTCCACTTT,CASSQDRGGYNSPLHF
TRBV28,-,-,17,TRBJ1-3,TGTGCCAGCAGTTCTGGGACGAGCGGCCGAGGTTGGGACACCATATATTTT,CASSSGTSGRGWDTIYF
TRBV19,few,TRBD1,15,TRBJ1-5,TGTGCCACCGCAAAAGACAGGGCTAGCAATCAGCCCCAGCATTTT,CATAKDRASNQPQHF
TRBV7-2,many,-,12,TRBJ2-3,TGTGCCAGCAGGATAGGGACTGATACGCAGTATTTT,CASRIGTDTQYF
TRBV6-5,-,-,14,TRBJ1-1,TGTGCCAGCAGCCCCGCCCCCCGGGACACTGAAGCTTTCTTT,CASSPAPRDTEAFF
TRBV28,few,-,14,TRBJ1-6,TGTGCCAGCAGTTCGCCGGGAGCATATTCACCCCTCCACTTT,CASSSPGAYSPLHF
TRBV20-1,-,-,11,TRBJ2-5,TGCAGTGCTCCGACTGGGGAGACCCAGTACTTC,CSAPTGETQYF